These T cell receptor beta chains were read from a single sample in a study of identifying expanded T cells in peripheral blood. TCRdb keeps only in-frame clones here, not all; method: immunoSEQ multiplex PCR. The repertoire has 75,000 to 90,000 clones, approximately 90% of them found once; the top ten carry less than 9.5%. The sequencing sample was made of blood. These receptor sequences come from a person aged 18 to 75 in good health. Each CDR3 is given with its conserved first and last residue. D genes are given only for firm matches. Size is stated for part of the rows, as once, few or many counts, or as a class when the clone is expanded.

>-|TRBJ1-3|TRBV6-1|TRBD1
CASSEQGGVGNTIYF
TGTGCCAGCAGTGAACAAGGGGGCGTGGGAAACACCATATATTTT
>-|TRBJ2-1|TRBV6-1|-
CASRNGPQVNEQFF
TGTGCCAGCAGGAATGGACCACAAGTCAATGAGCAGTTCTTC
>-|TRBJ2-5|TRBV5-8|TRBD2
CASSLLGGEETQYF
TGTGCCAGCAGCTTGTTGGGAGGGGAAGAGACCCAGTACTTC
>once|TRBJ2-2|TRBV7-3|-
CASSLMSAGELFF
TGTGCCAGCAGCTTAATGTCCGCCGGGGAGCTGTTTTTT
>-|TRBJ2-7|TRBV13|-
CASSLGLQGSYEQYF
TGTGCCAGCAGCTTAGGATTACAGGGCTCCTACGAGCAGTACTTC
>-|TRBJ2-5|TRBV5-4|-
CASSGTLETQYF
TGTGCCAGCAGCGGGACTCTGGAGACCCAGTACTTC
>few|TRBJ2-3|TRBV5-4|-
CASSNDFTDTQYF
TGTGCCAGCAGCAACGACTTCACAGATACGCAGTATTTT
>-|TRBJ2-7|TRBV30|TRBD1
CAWSEHKGQPDEQYF
TGTGCCTGGAGTGAACACAAGGGACAGCCGGACGAGCAGTACTTC
>-|TRBJ2-1|TRBV4-1|TRBD2
CASSQTGLAGLSSYNEQFF
TGCGCCAGCAGCCAAACGGGACTAGCGGGTCTGAGCTCCTACAATGAGCAGTTCTTC
>-|TRBJ2-3|TRBV4-1|TRBD2
CASSQGLAGLFGTDTQYF
TGCGCCAGCAGCCAGGGACTAGCGGGACTCTTCGGCACAGATACGCAGTATTTT
>-|TRBJ1-1|TRBV27|-
CASSSVNTEAFF
TGTGCCAGCAGTTCGGTGAACACTGAAGCTTTCTTT
>-|TRBJ2-7|TRBV11-3|-
CASSPGYEQYF
TGTGCCAGCAGCCCAGGCTACGAGCAGTACTTC
>-|TRBJ2-1|TRBV25-1|TRBD1
CASRSYLGQGYNEQFF
TGTGCCAGCAGATCCTACCTGGGACAGGGTTACAATGAGCAGTTCTTC
>once|TRBJ2-7|TRBV14|-
CASSQGDYEQYF
TGTGCCAGCAGCCAGGGGGACTACGAGCAGTACTTC
>-|TRBJ1-3|TRBV15|-
CATSRVGNTIYF
TGTGCCACCAGCAGAGTGGGCAACACCATATATTTT
>-|TRBJ2-1|TRBV5-1|TRBD2
CASSSGTSGEQFF
TGCGCCAGCAGCTCCGGGACTAGCGGGGAACAGTTCTTC